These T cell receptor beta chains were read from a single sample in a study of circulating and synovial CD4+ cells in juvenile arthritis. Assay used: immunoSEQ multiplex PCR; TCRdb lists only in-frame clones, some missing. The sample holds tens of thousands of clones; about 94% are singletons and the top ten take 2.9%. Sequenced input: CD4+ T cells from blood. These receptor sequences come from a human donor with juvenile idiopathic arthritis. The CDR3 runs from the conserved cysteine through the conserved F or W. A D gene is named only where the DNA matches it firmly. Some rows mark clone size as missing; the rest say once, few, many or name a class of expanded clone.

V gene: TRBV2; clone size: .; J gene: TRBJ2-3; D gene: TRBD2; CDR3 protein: CASSDSASGRASDTQYF; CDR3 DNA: TGTGCCAGCAGTGATTCGGCTAGCGGGAGGGCCTCAGATACGCAGTATTTT
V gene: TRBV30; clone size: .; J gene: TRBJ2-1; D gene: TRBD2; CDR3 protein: CAWSIGTSGRAGSEQFF; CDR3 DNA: TGTGCCTGGAGTATTGGGACTAGCGGGAGGGCGGGCTCTGAGCAGTTCTTC
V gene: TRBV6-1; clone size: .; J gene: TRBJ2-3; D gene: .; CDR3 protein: CASSALRLSTDTQYF; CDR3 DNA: TGTGCCAGCAGTGCCCTCAGGCTTAGCACAGATACGCAGTATTTT
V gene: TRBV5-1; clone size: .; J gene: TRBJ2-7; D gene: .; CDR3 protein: CASSIEGTPEQYF; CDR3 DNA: TGCGCCAGCAGCATCGAAGGGACTCCCGAGCAGTACTTC
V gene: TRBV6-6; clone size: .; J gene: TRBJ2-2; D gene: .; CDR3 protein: CASSYSASLSGELFF; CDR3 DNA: TGTGCCAGCAGTTACTCGGCTAGCCTCTCCGGGGAGCTGTTTTTT
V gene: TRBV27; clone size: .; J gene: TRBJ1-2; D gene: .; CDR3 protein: CASSLTPKPYGYTF; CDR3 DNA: TGTGCCAGCAGTTTAACCCCGAAGCCTTATGGCTACACCTTC
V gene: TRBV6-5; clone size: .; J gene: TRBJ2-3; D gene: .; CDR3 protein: CASSYGGGTDTQYF; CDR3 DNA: TGTGCCAGCAGTTACGGCGGGGGCACAGATACGCAGTATTTT
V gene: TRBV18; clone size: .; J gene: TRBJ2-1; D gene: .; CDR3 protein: CASSPSRDINEQFF; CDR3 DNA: TGTGCCAGCTCACCATCCCGGGATATCAATGAGCAGTTCTTC
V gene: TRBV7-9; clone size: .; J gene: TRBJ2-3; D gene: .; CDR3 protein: CASSRSGIETDTQYF; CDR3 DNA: TGTGCCAGCAGCCGCTCCGGGATCGAAACAGATACGCAGTATTTT
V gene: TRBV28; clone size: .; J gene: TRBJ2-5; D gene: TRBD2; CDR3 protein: CASSLILAGGRQETQYF; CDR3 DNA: TGTGCCAGCAGTTTGATCTTGGCGGGAGGGCGCCAAGAGACCCAGTACTTC
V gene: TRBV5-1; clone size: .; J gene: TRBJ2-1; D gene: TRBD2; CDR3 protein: CASSPEGTSSNEQFF; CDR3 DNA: TGCGCCAGCAGCCCGGAGGGGACTAGCAGCAATGAGCAGTTCTTC
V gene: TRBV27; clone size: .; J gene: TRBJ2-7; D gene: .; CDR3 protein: CASSLQGDYEQYF; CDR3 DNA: TGTGCCAGCAGTTTACAAGGGGACTACGAGCAGTACTTC
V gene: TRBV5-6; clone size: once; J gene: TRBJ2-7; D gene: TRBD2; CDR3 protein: CASSLRSGGSVYEQYF; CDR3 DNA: TGTGCCAGCAGCTTGCGATCTGGCGGGAGTGTCTACGAGCAGTACTTC
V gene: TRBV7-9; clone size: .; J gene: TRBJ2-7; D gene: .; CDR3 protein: CASRHRDTTYEQYF; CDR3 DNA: TGTGCCAGCAGACACCGGGACACGACCTACGAGCAGTACTTC
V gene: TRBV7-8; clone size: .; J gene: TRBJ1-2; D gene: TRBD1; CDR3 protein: CASSRDRGFYGYTF; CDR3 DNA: TGTGCCAGCAGCAGGGACAGGGGGTTCTATGGCTACACCTTC
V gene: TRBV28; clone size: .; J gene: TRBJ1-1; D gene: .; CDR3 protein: CLTGSVNTEAFF; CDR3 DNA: TGTTTGACAGGATCCGTGAACACTGAAGCTTTCTTT
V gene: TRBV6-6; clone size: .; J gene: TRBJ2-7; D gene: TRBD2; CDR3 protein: CASRLFERGSYEQYF; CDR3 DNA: TGTGCCAGCAGACTCTTTGAGCGGGGATCCTACGAGCAGTACTTC
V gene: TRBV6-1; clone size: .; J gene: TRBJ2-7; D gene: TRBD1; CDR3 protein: CASTRTGGEEQYF; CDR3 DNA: TGTGCCAGCACCCGGACAGGGGGCGAAGAGCAGTACTTC
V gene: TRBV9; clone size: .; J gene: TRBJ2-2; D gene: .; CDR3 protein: CASSAVLRGGELFF; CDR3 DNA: TGTGCCAGCAGCGCCGTTCTTAGGGGGGGGGAGCTGTTTTTT
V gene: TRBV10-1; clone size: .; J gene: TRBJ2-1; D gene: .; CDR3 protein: CASSESKRGNSYNEQFF; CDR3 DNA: TGCGCCAGCAGTGAGTCGAAACGGGGAAACTCCTACAATGAGCAGTTCTTC
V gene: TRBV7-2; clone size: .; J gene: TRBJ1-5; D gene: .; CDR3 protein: CASSLNSLNQPQHF; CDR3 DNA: TGTGCCAGCAGCTTGAACAGCTTAAATCAGCCCCAGCATTTT
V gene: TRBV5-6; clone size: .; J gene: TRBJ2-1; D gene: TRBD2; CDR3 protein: CASSPNLAGGYNEQFF; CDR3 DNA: TGTGCCAGCAGCCCAAATTTAGCGGGAGGCTACAATGAGCAGTTCTTC
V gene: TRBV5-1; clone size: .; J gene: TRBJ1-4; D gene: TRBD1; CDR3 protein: CASSWGTVEKLFF; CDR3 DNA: TGCGCCAGCAGCTGGGGGACAGTAGAAAAACTGTTTTTT
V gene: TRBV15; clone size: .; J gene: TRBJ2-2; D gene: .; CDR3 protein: CATGRGRNTGELFF; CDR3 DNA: TGTGCCACCGGCAGAGGCAGAAACACCGGGGAGCTGTTTTTT